The present T cell receptor (beta chain) was sequenced within a study of blood T cells in healthy people across ages. The CDR3 spans 18 residues. Trimming took 0 bases from V and 4 from J; bases not matched to a gene: 12. Germline lookup yields CDR1 SGHRS and CDR2 YFSETQ. Primers used in a second PCR of roughly 6 to 11 cycles were a sample-barcoded 5' primer and a J-beta primer mix. TCRdb ran MiXCR on the 5' RACE reads and lists one entry per CDR3 protein. The sample lists 550,000 to 800,000 distinct CDR3 sequences; roughly 21% were seen once. This clonotype was observed a few times. The sequenced material came from blood. The receptor comes from a man between 65 and 79 years old in good health. The chain is built from TRBV5-1 and TRBJ2-2, with 7 bases identical to TRBD2. This chain's CDR3 is CASSLEASGAMGTGELFF. DNA for the CDR3: TGCGCCAGCAGCTTGGAGGCTAGCGGAGCTATGGGCACCGGGGAGCTGTTTTTT.